Following are 11 T cell receptor beta chains from one sample sequenced in a study of T-cell reconstitution after alpha-beta-depleted transplantation in children. TCRbeta library preparation incorporated unique molecular identifiers. In TCRdb, the PCR reads were re-called with MiXCR into one record per CDR3 protein. The sample gives 90,000 to 100,000 distinct CDR3 sequences, 23% of which show up once; about a fifth is in the top ten. The specimen comprised PBMCs, sampled before TCRalphabeta/CD19-depleted stem cell transplant. The source is a boy younger than 10 with acute lymphoblastic leukemia, due to receive a stem cell transplant.

This clonotype was observed a handful of times. The chain is built from TRBV6-1 and TRBJ2-7; perhaps TRBD2 as D (6 bases). This CDR3 is built from 15 residues. Germline V gene lookup returns CDR1 MNHNS and CDR2 SASEGT. Deletions cut 4 bases from V and 4 bases from J, with 17 bases between. CDR3 sequence reads: CASSGAEGISYEQYF. CDR3 coding DNA: TGTGCCAGCAGTGGAGCGGAGGGTATTTCGTACGAGCAGTACTTC.

This chain connects TRBV28 to TRBJ1-1; D is uncertain. Germline values: CDR1 MDHEN, CDR2 SYDVKM. Trimming left V 6 bases short and J 8 bases short, with 13 bases between. The CDR3 covers 12 residues. CDR3 protein: CASSRTPPEAFF. CDR3 sequence (DNA): TGTGCCAGCAGCCGGACCCCTCCGGAAGCTTTCTTT.

The chain links TRBV10-3 to TRBJ2-5, with D tentatively TRBD2 (5 bases). Germline V gene sequence: CDR1 ENHRY, CDR2 SYGVKD. The V end lost 0 bases, the J end lost 7 bases, and 9 bases lay between the germline ends. CDR3 length: 13 residues. CDR3 sequence (DNA): TGTGCCATCAGTGAGTCGATGGGAGTGACCCAGTACTTC. Amino acid sequence: CAISESMGVTQYF.

There are a few counts of this clonotype. CDR3 region: CASSLVGGEGTQPQHF. In nucleotides, the CDR3 is TGTGCCAGCAGCTTAGTAGGTGGGGAGGGGACTCAGCCCCAGCATTTT. The chain has TRBV7-2 and TRBJ1-5; tentatively, D is TRBD1 (5 bases). CDR3 length: 16 residues. V lost 1 base and J 6 bases, leaving 16 bases between the germline ends. CDR1 and CDR2 (germline): SGHTA, FQGNSA.

This clonotype turned up a few times. The CDR3 here is CSARGTSYGYTF. In DNA, the CDR3 is TGCAGTGCCCGCGGGACGTCCTATGGCTACACCTTC. The rearrangement links TRBV20-1 to TRBJ1-2, with D perhaps matching TRBD1 (5 bases). V shed 6 bases and J shed 4 bases, with 12 bases lying between them. The germline V gene encodes CDR1 DFQATT and CDR2 SNEGSKA (reference sequence). This CDR3 is 12 amino acids long.

This clonotype was counted between two and nine times. This chain uses TRBV2 with TRBJ2-3; D not certain. The length of the CDR3 is 13 residues. Germline V CDR1 and CDR2: SNHLY, FYNNEI. V lost 3 bases and J 5 bases, leaving 9 bases between the germline ends. The CDR3 nucleotides read TGTGCCAGCAGTGACGGGTGGGGAGATACGCAGTATTTT. Its translation is CASSDGWGDTQYF.

The rearrangement uses TRBV20-1 and TRBJ2-7; 7 bases line up with TRBD1. Germline loops: CDR1 DFQATT, CDR2 SNEGSKA (reference sequence). CDR3 length equals 14 residues. V shed 0 bases, J shed 0 bases, and the junction held 2 bases outside the gene matches. The CDR3 is CSARERQGSYEQYF. The CDR3 DNA follows: TGCAGTGCTAGAGAAAGACAGGGCTCCTACGAGCAGTACTTC.

This clonotype was observed many times. The chain has TRBV5-1 and TRBJ1-1; D call uncertain. In germline, CDR1 is SGHRS, CDR2 YFSETQ. The CDR3 is made up of 14 amino acids. V was pared by 0 bases and J by 0 bases, with 6 bases between. The CDR3 is CASSLGQVNTEAFF. The CDR3, as DNA: TGCGCCAGCAGCTTGGGGCAGGTGAACACTGAAGCTTTCTTT.

In its sample, this clonotype was seen many times. The rearrangement joins TRBV9 to TRBJ2-7; a weak D match, TRBD2 (6 bases). The V gene's germline CDR1 is SGDLS and CDR2 YYNGEE. This CDR3 is 15 amino acids long. Trimming removed 2 bases at V and 0 bases at J, with 12 bases between. The DNA of the CDR3 is TGTGCCAGCAGCGTTGGGGAGGCTGCCTCCTACGAGCAGTACTTC. Translated, it gives CASSVGEAASYEQYF.

This clonotype was observed a handful of times. As DNA, the CDR3 is TGTGCCAGCAGTGACAGGGGCCCGACACCCCTCCACTTT. It is translated as CASSDRGPTPLHF. The chain uses TRBV25-1 and TRBJ1-6; maybe TRBD1 (6 bases). CDR1 and CDR2 from the germline V gene are MGHDK and SYGVNS. Trimming took off 3 bases at V and 11 bases at J, with 11 bases between the two ends. The CDR3 is made up of 13 amino acids.

The CDR3 is CASSLGWGGANTGELFF. DNA for the CDR3: TGTGCCAGCAGCTTAGGATGGGGCGGCGCGAACACCGGGGAGCTGTTTTTT. The chain uses TRBV7-2 and TRBJ2-2, with a weak D call TRBD1 (5 bases). The CDR3 contains 17 residues. With 1 base removed from V and 0 bases from J, the gap between germline ends came to 12 bases. From germline, CDR1 is SGHTA and CDR2 FQGNSA.